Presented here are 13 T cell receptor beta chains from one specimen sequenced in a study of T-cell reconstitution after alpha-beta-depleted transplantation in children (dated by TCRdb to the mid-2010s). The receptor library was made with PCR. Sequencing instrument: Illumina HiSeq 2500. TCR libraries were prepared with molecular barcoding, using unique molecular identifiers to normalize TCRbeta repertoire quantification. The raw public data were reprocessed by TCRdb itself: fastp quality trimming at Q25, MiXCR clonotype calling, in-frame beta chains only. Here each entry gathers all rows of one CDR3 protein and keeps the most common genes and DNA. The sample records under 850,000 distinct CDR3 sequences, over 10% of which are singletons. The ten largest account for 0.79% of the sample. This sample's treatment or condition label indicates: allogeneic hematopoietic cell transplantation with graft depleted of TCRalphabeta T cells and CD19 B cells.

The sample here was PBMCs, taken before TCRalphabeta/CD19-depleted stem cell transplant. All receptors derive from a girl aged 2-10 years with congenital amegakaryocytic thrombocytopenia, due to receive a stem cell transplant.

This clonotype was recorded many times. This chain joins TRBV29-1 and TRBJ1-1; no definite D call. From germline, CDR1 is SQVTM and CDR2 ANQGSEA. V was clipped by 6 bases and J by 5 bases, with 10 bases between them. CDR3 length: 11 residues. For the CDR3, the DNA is TGCAGCGTGGCCGAGTGGACTGAAGCTTTCTTT. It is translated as CSVAEWTEAFF.

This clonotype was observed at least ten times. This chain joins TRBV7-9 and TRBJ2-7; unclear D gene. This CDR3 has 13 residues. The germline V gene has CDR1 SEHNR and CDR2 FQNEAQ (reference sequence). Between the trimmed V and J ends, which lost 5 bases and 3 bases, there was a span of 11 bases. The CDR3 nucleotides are TGTGCCAGCAGCCTAATAGGAGACTACGAGCAGTACTTC. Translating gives CASSLIGDYEQYF.

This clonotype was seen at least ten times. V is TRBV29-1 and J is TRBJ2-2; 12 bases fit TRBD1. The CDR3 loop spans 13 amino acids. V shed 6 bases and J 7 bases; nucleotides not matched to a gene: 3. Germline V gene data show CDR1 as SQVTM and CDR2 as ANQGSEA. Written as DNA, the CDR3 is TGCAGCGTGGGACAGGGGGCTGGCGGGGAGCTGTTTTTT. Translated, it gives CSVGQGAGGELFF.

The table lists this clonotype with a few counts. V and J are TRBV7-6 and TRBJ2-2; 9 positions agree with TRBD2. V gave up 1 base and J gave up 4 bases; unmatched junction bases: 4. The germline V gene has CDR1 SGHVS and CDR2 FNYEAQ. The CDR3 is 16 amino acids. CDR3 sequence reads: CASSLVGAGGTGELFF. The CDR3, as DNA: TGTGCCAGCAGCTTAGTAGGAGCGGGGGGCACCGGGGAGCTGTTTTTT.

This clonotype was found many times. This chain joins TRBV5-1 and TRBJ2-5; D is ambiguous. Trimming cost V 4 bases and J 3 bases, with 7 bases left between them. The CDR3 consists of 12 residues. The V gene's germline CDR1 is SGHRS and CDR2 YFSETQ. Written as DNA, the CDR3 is TGCGCCAGCAGCGTTGAAAAAGAGACCCAGTACTTC. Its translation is CASSVEKETQYF.

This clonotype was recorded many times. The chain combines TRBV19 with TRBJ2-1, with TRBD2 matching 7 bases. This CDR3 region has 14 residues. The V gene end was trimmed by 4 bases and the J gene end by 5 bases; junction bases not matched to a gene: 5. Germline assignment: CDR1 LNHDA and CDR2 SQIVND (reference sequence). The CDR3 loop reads CASSNEGGDNEQFF. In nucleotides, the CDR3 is TGTGCCAGTAGTAATGAGGGAGGGGACAATGAGCAGTTCTTC.

This chain's CDR3 is CSATGGSTETQYF. The DNA of the CDR3 is TGCAGTGCTACTGGCGGAAGTACCGAGACCCAGTACTTC. The chain is built from TRBV20-1 and TRBJ2-5; D uncertain. The CDR3 runs 13 residues. The germline V and J ends were trimmed by 4 bases and 5 bases, with 14 bases remaining between them. Germline lookup yields CDR1 DFQATT and CDR2 SNEGSKA (reference sequence).

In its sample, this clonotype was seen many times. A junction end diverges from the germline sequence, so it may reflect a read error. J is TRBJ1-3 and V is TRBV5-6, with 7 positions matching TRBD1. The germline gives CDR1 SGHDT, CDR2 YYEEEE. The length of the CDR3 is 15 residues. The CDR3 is CASSLGQGSANTIYF. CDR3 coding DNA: TGTGCCAGCAGCTTGGGACAGGGTTCTGCAAACACCATATATTTT.

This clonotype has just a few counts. The CDR3 reads CASSGSAGKHEQFF. The CDR3 DNA sequence: TGTGCCAGCAGCGGGAGCGCCGGGAAACATGAGCAGTTCTTC. This chain joins TRBV5-6 and TRBJ2-1, with TRBD2 as a possible D gene (5 bases). In germline, CDR1 is SGHDT, CDR2 YYEEEE. The CDR3 is 14 residues long. V shed 4 bases and J shed 8 bases, with 16 bases lying between them.

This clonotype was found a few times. The CDR3 coding sequence is TGCAGTGCCGGGAGACGAGGGAGGGCCTACGAGCAGTACTTC. It yields the protein CSAGRRGRAYEQYF. V gene TRBV20-1 combines with J gene TRBJ2-7, with 7 bases that match TRBD2. Per the germline V gene, CDR1 is DFQATT and CDR2 is SNEGSKA (reference sequence). V was pared by 6 bases and J by 2 bases, with 10 bases of the junction left unmatched. The CDR3 spans 14 residues.

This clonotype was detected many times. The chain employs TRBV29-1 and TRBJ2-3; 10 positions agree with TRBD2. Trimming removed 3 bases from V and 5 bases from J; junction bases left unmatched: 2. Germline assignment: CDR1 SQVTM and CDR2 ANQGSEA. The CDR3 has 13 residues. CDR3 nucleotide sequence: TGCAGCGTTGACCCTAGCGGGAGAGATACGCAGTATTTT. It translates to CSVDPSGRDTQYF.

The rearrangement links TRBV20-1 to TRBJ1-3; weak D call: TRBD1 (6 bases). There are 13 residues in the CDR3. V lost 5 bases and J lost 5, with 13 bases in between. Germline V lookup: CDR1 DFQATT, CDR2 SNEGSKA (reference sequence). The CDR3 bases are TGCAGTGCTGCACAGGGCCGGCGAAACACCATATATTTT. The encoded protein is CSAAQGRRNTIYF.

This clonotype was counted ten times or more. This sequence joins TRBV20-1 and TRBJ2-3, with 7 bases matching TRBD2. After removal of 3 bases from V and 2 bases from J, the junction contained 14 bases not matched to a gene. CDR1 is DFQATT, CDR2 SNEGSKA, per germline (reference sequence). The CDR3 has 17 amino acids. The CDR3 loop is CSASLLDPSGFTDTQYF. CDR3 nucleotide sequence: TGCAGTGCTAGCCTACTAGATCCTAGCGGATTCACAGATACGCAGTATTTT.